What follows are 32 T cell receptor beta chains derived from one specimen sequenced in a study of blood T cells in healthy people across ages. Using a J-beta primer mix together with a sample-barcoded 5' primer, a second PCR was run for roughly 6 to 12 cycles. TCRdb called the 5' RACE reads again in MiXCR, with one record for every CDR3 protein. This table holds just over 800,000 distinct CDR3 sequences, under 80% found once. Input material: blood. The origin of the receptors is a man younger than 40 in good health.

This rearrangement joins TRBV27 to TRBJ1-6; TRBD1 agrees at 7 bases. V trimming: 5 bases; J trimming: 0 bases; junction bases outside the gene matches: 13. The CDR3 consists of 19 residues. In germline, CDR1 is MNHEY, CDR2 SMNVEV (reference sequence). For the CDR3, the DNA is TGTGCCAGCAGTCAGCGGGTTTCAGGGGGAAGCTCCTATAATTCACCCCTCCACTTT. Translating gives CASSQRVSGGSSYNSPLHF.

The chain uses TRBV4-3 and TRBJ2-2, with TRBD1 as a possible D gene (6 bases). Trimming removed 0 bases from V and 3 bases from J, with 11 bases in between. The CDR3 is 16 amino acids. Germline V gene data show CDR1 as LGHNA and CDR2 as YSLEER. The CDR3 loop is CASSQDGDIYTGELFF. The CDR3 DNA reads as TGCGCCAGCAGCCAAGATGGGGACATATACACCGGGGAGCTGTTTTTT.

CDR3 loop: CASTSDRGNEQYF. CDR3 in DNA: TGTGCCAGCACGTCAGACAGGGGAAACGAGCAGTACTTC. The V call is TRBV6-2 or TRBV6-3, the J call TRBJ2-5; TRBD1 aligns across 8 bases. The closer fit of TRBJ2-7 to the DNA end suggests the J call may be wrong. CDR1 is MNHEY and CDR2 is SVGEGT in the germline V gene. This CDR3 comprises 13 residues.

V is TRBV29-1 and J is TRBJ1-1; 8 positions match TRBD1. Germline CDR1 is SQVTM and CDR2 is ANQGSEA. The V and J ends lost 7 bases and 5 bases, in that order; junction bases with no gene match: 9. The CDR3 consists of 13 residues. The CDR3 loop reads CSASQGADTEAFF. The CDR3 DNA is TGCAGCGCTTCTCAGGGGGCAGATACTGAAGCTTTCTTT. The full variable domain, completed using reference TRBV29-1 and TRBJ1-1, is SAVISQKPSRDICQRGTSLTIQCQVDSQVTMMFWYRQQPGQSLTLIATANQGSEATYESGFVIDKFPISRPNLTFSTLTVSNMSPEDSSIYLCSASQGADTEAFFGQGTRLTVV.

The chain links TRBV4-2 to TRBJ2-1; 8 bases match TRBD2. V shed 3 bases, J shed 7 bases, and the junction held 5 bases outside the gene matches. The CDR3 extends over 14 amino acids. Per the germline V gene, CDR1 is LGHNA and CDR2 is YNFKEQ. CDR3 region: CASSQPGTSNEQFF. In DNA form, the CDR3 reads TGTGCCAGCAGCCAGCCCGGGACTAGTAATGAGCAGTTCTTC.

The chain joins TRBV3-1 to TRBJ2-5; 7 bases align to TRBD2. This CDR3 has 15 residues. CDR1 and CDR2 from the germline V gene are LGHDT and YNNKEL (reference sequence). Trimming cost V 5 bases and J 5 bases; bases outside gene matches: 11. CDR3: CASSSRDYPEETQYF. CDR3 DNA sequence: TGTGCCAGCAGCTCACGGGACTACCCTGAGGAGACCCAGTACTTC.

The CDR3 protein is CALRGLSSYEQYF. The CDR3 DNA sequence: TGTGCATTAAGGGGCTTAAGCTCCTACGAGCAGTACTTC. This sequence joins TRBV28 and TRBJ2-4, with D perhaps matching TRBD1 (5 bases). Near its end, the DNA agrees better with TRBJ2-7, so the J call may be wrong. In germline, CDR1 is MDHEN, CDR2 SYDVKM. The CDR3 spans 13 residues.

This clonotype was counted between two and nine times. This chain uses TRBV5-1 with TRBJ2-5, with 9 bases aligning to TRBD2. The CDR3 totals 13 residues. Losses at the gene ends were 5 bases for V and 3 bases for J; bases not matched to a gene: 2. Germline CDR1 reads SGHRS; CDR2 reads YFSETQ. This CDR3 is CASRTSGKETQYF. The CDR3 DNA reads TGCGCCAGCAGGACTAGCGGAAAAGAGACCCAGTACTTC.

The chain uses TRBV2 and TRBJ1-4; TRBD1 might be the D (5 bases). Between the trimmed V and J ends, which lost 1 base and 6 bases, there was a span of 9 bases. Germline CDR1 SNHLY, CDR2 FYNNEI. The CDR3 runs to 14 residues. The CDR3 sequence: CASSEDQGDEKLFF. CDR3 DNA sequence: TGTGCCAGCAGTGAAGACCAGGGCGATGAAAAACTGTTTTTT.

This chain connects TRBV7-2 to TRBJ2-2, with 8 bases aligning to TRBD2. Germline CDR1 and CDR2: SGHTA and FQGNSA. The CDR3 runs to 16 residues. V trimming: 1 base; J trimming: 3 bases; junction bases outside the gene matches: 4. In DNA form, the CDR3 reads TGTGCCAGCAGCTTAGTAGCGGGGCCATACACCGGGGAGCTGTTTTTT. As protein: CASSLVAGPYTGELFF. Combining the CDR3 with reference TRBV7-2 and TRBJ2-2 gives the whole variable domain GAGVSQSPSNKVTEKGKDVELRCDPISGHTALYWYRQSLGQGLEFLIYFQGNSAPDKSGLPSDRFSAERTGGSVSTLTIQRTQQEDSAVYLCASSLVAGPYTGELFFGEGSRLTVL.

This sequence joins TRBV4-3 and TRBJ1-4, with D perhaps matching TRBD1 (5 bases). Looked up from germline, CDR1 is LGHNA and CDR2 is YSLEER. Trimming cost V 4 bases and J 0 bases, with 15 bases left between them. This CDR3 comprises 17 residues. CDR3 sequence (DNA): TGCGCCAGCAGCCTGGGGCGGCTCGCCGCAACTAATGAAAAACTGTTTTTT. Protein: CASSLGRLAATNEKLFF.

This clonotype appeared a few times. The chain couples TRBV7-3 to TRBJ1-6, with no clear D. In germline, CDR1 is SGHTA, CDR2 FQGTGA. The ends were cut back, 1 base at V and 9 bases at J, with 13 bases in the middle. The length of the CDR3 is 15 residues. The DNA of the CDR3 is TGTGCCAGCAGCTTAAGACCGGGTGGAATTTCACCCCTCCACTTT. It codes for CASSLRPGGISPLHF.

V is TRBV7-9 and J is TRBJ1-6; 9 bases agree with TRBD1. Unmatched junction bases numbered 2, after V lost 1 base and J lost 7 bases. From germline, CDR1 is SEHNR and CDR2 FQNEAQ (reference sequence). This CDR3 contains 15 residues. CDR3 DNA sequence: TGTGCCAGCAGCTTAGTGGGACAGGGCAATTCACCCCTCCACTTT. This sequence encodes CASSLVGQGNSPLHF.

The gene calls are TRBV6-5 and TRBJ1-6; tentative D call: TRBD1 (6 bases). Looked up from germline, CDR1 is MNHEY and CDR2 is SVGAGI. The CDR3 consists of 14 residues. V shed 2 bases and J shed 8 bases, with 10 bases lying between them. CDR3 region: CASSYGGHDSPLHF. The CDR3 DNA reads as TGTGCCAGCAGTTACGGGGGGCACGATTCACCCCTCCACTTT.

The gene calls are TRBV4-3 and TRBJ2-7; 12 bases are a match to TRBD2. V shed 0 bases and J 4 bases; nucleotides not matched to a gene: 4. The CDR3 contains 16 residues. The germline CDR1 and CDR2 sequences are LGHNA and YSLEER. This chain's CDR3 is CASSQEGLAGVYEQYF. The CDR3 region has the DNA TGCGCCAGCAGCCAAGAGGGACTAGCGGGTGTTTACGAGCAGTACTTC.

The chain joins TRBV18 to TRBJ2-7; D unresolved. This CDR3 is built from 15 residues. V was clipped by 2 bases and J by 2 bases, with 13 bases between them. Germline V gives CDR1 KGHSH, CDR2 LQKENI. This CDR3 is CASSPSMQAPYEQYF. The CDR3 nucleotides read TGTGCCAGCTCACCATCTATGCAGGCCCCCTACGAGCAGTACTTC.

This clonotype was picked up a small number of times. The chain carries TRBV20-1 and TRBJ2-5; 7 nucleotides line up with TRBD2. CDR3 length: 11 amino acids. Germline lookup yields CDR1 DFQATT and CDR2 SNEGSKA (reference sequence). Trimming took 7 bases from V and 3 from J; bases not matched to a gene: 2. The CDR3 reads CSGLAEETQYF. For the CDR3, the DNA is TGCAGTGGACTAGCAGAAGAGACCCAGTACTTC.

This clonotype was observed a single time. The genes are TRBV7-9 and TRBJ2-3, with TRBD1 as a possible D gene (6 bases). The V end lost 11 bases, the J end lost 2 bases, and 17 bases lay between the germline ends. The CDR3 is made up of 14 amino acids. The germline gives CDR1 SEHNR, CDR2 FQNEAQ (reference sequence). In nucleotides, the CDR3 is TGTGCCTCCACGCCTCAGGGGATCACAGATACGCAGTATTTT. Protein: CASTPQGITDTQYF.

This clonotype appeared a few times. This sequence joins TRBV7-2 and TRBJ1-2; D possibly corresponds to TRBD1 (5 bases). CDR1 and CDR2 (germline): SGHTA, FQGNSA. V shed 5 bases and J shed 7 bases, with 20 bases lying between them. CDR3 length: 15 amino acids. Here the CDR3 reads CASSRGQGAVRGYTF. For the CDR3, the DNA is TGTGCCAGCAGCCGTGGGCAGGGAGCAGTTCGTGGCTACACCTTC.

DNA for the CDR3: TGTGCCAGCAGTTACGCACAGGGGGAGGAAAAACTGTTTTTT. Translated: CASSYAQGEEKLFF. The rearrangement uses TRBV6-2 or TRBV6-3 and TRBJ1-4, with 8 bases aligning to TRBD1. The germline V gene has CDR1 MNHEY and CDR2 SVGEGT. The CDR3 runs 14 residues. Trimming took 2 bases from V and 8 from J; bases not matched to a gene: 4.

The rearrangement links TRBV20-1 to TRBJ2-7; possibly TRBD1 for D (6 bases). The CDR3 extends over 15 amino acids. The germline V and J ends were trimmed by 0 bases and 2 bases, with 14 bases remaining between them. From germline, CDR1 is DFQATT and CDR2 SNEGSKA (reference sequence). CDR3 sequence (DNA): TGCAGTGCTAGAGATTTGGGACAAATTCCCTACGAGCAGTACTTC. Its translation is CSARDLGQIPYEQYF.

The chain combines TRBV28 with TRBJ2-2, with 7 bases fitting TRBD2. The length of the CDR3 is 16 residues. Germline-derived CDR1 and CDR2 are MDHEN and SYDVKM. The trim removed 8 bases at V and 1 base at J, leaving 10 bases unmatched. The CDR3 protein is CASGVLAALNTGELFF. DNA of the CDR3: TGTGCCAGCGGCGTTCTAGCGGCCTTGAACACCGGGGAGCTGTTTTTT.

Here the CDR3 DNA reads TGTGCCAGCAGTCAGGTCAACGGGGGTGTGTTGGTGCAGTATTTT. Amino acids: CASSQVNGGVLVQYF. The chain links TRBV9 to TRBJ2-3, with D tentatively TRBD2 (6 bases). CDR1 is SGDLS and CDR2 is YYNGEE in the germline V gene. The CDR3 loop spans 15 amino acids. The ends were cut back, 5 bases at V and 11 bases at J, with 24 bases in the middle.

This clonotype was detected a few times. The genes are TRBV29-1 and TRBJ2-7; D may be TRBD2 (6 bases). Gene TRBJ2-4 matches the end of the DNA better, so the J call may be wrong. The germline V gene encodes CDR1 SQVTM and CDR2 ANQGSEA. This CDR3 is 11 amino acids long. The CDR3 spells CSPRRGDIQYF. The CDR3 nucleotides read TGCAGCCCTCGGAGGGGAGACATTCAGTACTTC.

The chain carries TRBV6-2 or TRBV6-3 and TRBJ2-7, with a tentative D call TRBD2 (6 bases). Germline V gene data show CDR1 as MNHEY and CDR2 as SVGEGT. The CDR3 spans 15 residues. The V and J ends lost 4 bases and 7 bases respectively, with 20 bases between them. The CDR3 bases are TGTGCCAGCAGTTCACACCGGGACGGACTAAGGGAGCAGTACTTC. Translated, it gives CASSSHRDGLREQYF.

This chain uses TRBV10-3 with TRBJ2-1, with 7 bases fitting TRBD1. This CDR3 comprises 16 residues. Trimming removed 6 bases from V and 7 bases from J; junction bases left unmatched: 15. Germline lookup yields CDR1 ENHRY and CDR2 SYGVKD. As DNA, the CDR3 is TGTGCCATCAGGGACCAGTCTCTTAAGGGGGCGAATGAGCAGTTCTTC. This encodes CAIRDQSLKGANEQFF.

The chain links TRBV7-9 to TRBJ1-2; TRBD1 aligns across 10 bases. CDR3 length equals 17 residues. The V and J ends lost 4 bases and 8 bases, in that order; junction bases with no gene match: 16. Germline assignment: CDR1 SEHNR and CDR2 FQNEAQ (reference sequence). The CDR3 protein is CASSSPGQGHPTRGYTF. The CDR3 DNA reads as TGTGCCAGCAGCTCCCCGGGACAGGGGCATCCTACTCGGGGCTACACCTTC.

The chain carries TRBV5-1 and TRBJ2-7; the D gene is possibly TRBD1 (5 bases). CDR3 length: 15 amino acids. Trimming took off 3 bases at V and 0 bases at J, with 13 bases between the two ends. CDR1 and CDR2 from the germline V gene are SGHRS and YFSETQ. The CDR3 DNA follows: TGCGCCAGCAGCTGGGTCGACAGCAGCTCCTACGAGCAGTACTTC. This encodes CASSWVDSSSYEQYF.

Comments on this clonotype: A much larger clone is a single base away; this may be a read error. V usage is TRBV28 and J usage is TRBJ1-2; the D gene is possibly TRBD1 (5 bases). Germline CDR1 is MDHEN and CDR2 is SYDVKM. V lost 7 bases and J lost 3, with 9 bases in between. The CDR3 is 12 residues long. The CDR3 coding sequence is TGTGCCAGCAAGGCAGGGCACTATGGCTACACCTTC. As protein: CASKAGHYGYTF.

The CDR3 region is CASSLYPSGGPYNEQFF. CDR3 in DNA: TGTGCCAGCAGTTTATATCCTAGCGGGGGACCCTACAATGAGCAGTTCTTC. This chain uses TRBV28 with TRBJ2-1, with 10 bases identical to TRBD2. The germline gives CDR1 MDHEN, CDR2 SYDVKM. V lost 1 base, J lost 2 bases, and 5 bases stayed unmatched. The CDR3 extends over 17 amino acids.

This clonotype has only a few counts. The CDR3 sequence: CASSFTSGKETQYF. CDR3 DNA: TGTGCCAGCAGTTTTACTTCGGGGAAAGAGACCCAGTACTTC. The chain has TRBV12-3 or TRBV12-4 and TRBJ2-5, with D perhaps matching TRBD2 (5 bases). This CDR3 comprises 14 residues. Trimming shortened V by 3 bases and J by 3 bases, and 11 bases separated the two germline ends.

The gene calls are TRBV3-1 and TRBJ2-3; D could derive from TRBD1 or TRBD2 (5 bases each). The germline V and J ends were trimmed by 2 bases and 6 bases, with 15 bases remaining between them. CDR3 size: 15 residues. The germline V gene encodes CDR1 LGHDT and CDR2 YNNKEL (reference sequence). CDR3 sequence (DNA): TGTGCCAGCAGCCAATCACTAGAACAGGCGGATACGCAGTATTTT. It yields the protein CASSQSLEQADTQYF.